This T cell receptor beta chain was recorded in a study of cytomegalovirus exposure and HLA in healthy donors. Findings and limits, study-wide: Presence/absence analyses rested on an assumption that sequencing depth was roughly uniform across donors. In a later analysis, compared with equally common non-associated chains, HLA-associated beta chains were more expanded. When analyzed later, the rates of TCR association showed variation by HLA locus, with DRB1 the most and HLA-C the fewest.

In the PCR, 60 Vbeta and 13 Jbeta primers were used. Clones were sequenced by immunoSEQ multiplex PCR, and TCRdb holds only the in-frame ones, with some missing. The sample lists fewer than 120,000 clones, 76% occurring once. Points on this clone: Antigen specificity is unknown.

Losses at the gene ends were 1 base for V and 6 bases for J; bases not matched to a gene: 6. Germline V CDR1 and CDR2: SEHNR, FQNEAQ (reference sequence). The CDR3 is 16 amino acids. The chain joins TRBV7-9 to TRBJ1-6, with TRBD1 identical over 7 bases. This TCR derives from a man aged 25-45 years in good health and CMV-seropositive. Sample: PBMCs. The CDR3 loop reads CASSLVGGQLNSPLHF. The CDR3 nucleotides read TGTGCCAGCAGCTTAGTCGGGGGACAGCTTAATTCACCCCTCCACTTT.